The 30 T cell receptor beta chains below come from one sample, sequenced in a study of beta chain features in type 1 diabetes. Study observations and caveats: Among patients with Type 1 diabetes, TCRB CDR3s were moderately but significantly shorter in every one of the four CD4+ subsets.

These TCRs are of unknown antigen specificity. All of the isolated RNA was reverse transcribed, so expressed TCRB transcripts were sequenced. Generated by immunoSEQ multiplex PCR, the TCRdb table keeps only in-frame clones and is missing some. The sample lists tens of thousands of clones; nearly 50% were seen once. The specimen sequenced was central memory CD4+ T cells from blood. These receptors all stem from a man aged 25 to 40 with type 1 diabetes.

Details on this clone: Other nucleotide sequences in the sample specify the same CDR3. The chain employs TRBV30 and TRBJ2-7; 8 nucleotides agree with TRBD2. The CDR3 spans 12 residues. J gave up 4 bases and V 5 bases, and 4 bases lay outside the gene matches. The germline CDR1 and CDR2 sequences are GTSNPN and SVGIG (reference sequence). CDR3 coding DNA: TGTGCCTGGTCGGGAGGGGGTTACGAGCAGTACTTC. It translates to CAWSGGGYEQYF. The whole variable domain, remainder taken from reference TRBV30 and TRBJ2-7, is SQTIHQWPATLVQPVGSPLSLECTVEGTSNPNLYWYRQAAGRGLQLLFYSVGIGQISSEVPQNLSASRPQDRQFILSSKKLLLSDSGFYLCAWSGGGYEQYFGPGTRLTVT.

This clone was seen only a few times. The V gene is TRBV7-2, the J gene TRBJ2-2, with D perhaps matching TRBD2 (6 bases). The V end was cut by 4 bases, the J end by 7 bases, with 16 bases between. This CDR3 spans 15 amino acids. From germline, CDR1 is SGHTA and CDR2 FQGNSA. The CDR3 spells CASSYETGVVGELFF. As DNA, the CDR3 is TGTGCCAGCAGCTACGAGACGGGGGTTGTCGGGGAGCTGTTTTTT. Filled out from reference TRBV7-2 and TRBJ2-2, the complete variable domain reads GAGVSQSPSNKVTEKGKDVELRCDPISGHTALYWYRQSLGQGLEFLIYFQGNSAPDKSGLPSDRFSAERTGGSVSTLTIQRTQQEDSAVYLCASSYETGVVGELFFGEGSRLTVL.

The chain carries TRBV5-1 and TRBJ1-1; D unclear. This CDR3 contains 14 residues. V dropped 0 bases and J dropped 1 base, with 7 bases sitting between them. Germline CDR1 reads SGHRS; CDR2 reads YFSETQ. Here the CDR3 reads CASSLGHTNTEAFF. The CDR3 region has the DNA TGCGCCAGCAGCTTGGGTCACACGAACACTGAAGCTTTCTTT.

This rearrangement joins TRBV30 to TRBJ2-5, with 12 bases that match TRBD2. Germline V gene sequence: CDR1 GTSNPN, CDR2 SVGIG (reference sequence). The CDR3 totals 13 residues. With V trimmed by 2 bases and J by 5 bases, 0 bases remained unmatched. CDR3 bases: TGTGCCTGGAGTCTAGCGGGAGGGGAGACCCAGTACTTC. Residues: CAWSLAGGETQYF.

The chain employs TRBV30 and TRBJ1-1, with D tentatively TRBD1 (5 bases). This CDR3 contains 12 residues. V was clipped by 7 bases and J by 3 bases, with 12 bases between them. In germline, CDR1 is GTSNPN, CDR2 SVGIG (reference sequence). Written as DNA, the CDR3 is TGTGCCTCTCAACGGGGGTACACTGAAGCTTTCTTT. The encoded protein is CASQRGYTEAFF.

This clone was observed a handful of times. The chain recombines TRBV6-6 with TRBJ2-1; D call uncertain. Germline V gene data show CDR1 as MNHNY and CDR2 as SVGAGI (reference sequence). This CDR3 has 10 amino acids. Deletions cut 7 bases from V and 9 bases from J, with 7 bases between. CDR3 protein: CASIEFEQFF. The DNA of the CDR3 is TGTGCCAGCATAGAGTTTGAGCAGTTCTTC.

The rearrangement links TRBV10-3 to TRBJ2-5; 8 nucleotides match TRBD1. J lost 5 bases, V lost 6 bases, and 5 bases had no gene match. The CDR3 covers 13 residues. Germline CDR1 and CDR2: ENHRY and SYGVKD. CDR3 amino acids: CAISWDRTETQYF. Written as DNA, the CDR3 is TGTGCCATCAGCTGGGACAGGACGGAGACCCAGTACTTC.

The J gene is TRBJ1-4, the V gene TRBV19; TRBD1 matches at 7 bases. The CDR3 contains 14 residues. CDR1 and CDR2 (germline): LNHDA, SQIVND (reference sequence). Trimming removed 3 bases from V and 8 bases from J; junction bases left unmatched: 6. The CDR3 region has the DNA TGTGCCAGTAGTATGGACAGGAATGAAGAAAAACTGTTTTTT. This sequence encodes CASSMDRNEEKLFF.

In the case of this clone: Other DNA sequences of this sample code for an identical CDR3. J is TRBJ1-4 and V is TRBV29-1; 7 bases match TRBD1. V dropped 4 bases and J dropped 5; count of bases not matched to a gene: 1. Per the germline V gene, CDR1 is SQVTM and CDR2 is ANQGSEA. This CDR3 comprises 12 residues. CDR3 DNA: TGCAGCGTTGGACAGGGAAATGAAAAACTGTTTTTT. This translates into CSVGQGNEKLFF.

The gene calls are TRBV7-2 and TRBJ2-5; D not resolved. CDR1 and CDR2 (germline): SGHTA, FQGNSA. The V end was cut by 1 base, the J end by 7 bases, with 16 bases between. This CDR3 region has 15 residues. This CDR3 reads CASSLVLVEVGTQYF. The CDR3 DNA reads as TGTGCCAGCAGCTTAGTTTTAGTTGAGGTGGGGACCCAGTACTTC.

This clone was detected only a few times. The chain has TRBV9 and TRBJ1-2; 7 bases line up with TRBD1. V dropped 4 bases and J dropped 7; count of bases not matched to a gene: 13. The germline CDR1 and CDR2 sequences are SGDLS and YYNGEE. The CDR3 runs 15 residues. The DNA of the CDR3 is TGTGCCAGCAGCCTCAGACAGGGTTCCGGGACTGGCTACACCTTC. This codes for CASSLRQGSGTGYTF.

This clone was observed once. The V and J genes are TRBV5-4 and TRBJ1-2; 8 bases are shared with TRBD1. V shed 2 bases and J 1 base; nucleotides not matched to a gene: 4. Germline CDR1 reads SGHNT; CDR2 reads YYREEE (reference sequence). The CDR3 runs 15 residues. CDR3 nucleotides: TGTGCCAGCAGCTTACAGGGGGGAATTAACTATGGCTACACCTTC. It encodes CASSLQGGINYGYTF.

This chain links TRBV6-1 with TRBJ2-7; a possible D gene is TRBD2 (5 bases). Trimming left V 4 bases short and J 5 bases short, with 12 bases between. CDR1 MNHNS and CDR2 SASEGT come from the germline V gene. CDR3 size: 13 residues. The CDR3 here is CASSGPIAHEQYF. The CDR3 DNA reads TGTGCCAGCAGTGGCCCTATAGCGCACGAGCAGTACTTC.

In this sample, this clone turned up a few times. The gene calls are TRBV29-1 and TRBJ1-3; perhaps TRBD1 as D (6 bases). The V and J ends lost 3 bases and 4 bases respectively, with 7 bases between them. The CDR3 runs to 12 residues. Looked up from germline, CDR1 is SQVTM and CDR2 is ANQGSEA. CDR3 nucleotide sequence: TGCAGCGTTGACCAGGGGGGAAACACCATATATTTT. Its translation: CSVDQGGNTIYF.

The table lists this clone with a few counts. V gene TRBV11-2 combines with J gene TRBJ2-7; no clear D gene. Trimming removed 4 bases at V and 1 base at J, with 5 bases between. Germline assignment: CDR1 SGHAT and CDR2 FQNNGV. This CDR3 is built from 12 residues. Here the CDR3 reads CASSSQSYEQYF. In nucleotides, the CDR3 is TGTGCCAGCAGCTCTCAGTCCTACGAGCAGTACTTC.

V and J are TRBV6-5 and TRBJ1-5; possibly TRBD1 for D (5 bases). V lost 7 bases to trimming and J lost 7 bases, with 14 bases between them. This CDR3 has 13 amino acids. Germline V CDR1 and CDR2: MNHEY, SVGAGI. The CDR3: CASTSGRWQPQHF. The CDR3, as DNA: TGTGCCAGCACTTCAGGGAGGTGGCAGCCCCAGCATTTT.

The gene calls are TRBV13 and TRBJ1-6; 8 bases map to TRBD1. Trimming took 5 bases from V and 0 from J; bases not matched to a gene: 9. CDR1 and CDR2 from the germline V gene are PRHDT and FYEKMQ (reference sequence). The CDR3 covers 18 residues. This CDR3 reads CASSGQGQSSSYNSPLHF. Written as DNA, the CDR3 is TGTGCCAGCAGCGGACAGGGACAGTCGAGCTCCTATAATTCACCCCTCCACTTT.

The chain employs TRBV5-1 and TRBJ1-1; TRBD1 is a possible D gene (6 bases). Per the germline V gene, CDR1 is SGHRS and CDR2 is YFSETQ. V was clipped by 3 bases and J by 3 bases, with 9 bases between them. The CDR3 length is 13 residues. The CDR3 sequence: CASSSTGYTEAFF. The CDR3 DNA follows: TGCGCCAGCAGCTCGACAGGTTACACTGAAGCTTTCTTT.

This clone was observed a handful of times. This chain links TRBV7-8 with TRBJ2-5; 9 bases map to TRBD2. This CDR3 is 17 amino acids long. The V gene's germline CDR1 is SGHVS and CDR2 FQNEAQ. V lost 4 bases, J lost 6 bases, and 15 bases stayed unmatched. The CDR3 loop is CASSSSGSGGPGKTQYF. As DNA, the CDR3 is TGTGCCAGCAGCTCGTCCGGCAGCGGGGGGCCCGGGAAGACCCAGTACTTC.

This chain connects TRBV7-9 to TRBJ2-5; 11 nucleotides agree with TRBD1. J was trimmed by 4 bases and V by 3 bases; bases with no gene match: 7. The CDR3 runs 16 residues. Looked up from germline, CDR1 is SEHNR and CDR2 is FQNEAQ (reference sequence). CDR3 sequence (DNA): TGTGCCAGCAGCTTCGGGACAGGGGGTATCGGAGAGACCCAGTACTTC. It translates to CASSFGTGGIGETQYF.

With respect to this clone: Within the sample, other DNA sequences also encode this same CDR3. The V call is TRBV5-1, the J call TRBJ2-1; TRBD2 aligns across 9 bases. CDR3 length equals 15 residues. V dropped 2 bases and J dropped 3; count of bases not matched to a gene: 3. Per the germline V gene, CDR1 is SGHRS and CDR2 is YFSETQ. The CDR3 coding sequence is TGCGCCAGCAGCTTAGTTAGCGGGAGCTACAATGAGCAGTTCTTC. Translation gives CASSLVSGSYNEQFF. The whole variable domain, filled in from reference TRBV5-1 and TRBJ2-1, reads KAGVTQTPRYLIKTRGQQVTLSCSPISGHRSVSWYQQTPGQGLQFLFEYFSETQRNKGNFPGRFSGRQFSNSRSEMNVSTLELGDSALYLCASSLVSGSYNEQFFGPGTRLTVL.

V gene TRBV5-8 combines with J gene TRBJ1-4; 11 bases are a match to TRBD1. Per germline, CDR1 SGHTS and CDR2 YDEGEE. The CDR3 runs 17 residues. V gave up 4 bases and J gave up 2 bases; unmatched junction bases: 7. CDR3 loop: CASSPGQGAGTNEKLFF. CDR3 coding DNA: TGTGCCAGCAGCCCCGGACAGGGGGCGGGGACTAATGAAAAACTGTTTTTT.

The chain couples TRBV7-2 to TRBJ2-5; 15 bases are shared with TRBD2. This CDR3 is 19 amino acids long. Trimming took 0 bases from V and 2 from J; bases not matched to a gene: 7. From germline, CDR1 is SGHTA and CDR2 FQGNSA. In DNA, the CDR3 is TGTGCCAGCAGCTTAGCCCCCGGGACTAGCGGGGGGTCACAAGAGACCCAGTACTTC. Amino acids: CASSLAPGTSGGSQETQYF.

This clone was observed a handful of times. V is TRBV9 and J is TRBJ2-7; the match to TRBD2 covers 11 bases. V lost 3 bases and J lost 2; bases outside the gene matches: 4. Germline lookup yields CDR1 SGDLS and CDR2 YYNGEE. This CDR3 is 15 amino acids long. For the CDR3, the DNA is TGTGCCAGCAGCGAGGGTAGCGGGGGGGCCTACGAGCAGTACTTC. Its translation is CASSEGSGGAYEQYF.

CDR3 in DNA: TGCGCCAGCAGCCAAGGTAGCGGGACCTACAATGAGCAGTTCTTC. Protein sequence: CASSQGSGTYNEQFF. The V and J genes are TRBV4-1 and TRBJ2-1, with 8 bases lining up with TRBD2. After removal of 1 base from V and 2 bases from J, the junction contained 1 base not matched to a gene. The CDR3 loop spans 15 amino acids. Germline-derived CDR1 and CDR2 are MGHRA and YSYEKL.

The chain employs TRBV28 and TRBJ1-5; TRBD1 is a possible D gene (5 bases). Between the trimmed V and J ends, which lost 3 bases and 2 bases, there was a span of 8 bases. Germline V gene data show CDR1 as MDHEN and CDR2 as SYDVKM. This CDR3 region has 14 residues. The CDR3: CASSFGTGNQPQHF. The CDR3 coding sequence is TGTGCCAGCAGTTTTGGGACTGGCAATCAGCCCCAGCATTTT.

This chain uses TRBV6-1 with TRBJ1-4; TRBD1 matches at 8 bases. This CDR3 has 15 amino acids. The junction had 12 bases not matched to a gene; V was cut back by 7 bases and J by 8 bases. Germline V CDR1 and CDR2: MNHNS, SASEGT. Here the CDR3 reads CASTAYSRGREKLFF. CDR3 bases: TGTGCCAGCACGGCTTACTCCAGGGGGCGGGAAAAACTGTTTTTT.

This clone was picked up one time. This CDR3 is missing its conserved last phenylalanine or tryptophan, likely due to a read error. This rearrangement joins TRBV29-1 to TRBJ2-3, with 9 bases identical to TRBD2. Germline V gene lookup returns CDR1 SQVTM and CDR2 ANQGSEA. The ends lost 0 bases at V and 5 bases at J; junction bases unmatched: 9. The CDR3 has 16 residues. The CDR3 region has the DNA TGCAGCGTTGAAGATCGGGGCGGGAGGGCCATAGATACGCAGTATTCT. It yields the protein CSVEDRGGRAIDTQYS.

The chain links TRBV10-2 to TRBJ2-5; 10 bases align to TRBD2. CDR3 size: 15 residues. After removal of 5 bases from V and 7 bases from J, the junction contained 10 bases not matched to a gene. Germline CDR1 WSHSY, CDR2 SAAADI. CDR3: CASSTGRASGGTQYF. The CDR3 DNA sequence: TGCGCCAGCAGTACGGGGCGGGCTAGCGGGGGGACCCAGTACTTC.

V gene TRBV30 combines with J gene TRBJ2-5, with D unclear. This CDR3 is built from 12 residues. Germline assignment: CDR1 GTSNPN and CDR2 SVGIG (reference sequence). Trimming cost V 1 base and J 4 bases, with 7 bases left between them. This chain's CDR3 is CAWSGARETQYF. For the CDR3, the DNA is TGTGCCTGGAGTGGGGCCCGAGAGACCCAGTACTTC.